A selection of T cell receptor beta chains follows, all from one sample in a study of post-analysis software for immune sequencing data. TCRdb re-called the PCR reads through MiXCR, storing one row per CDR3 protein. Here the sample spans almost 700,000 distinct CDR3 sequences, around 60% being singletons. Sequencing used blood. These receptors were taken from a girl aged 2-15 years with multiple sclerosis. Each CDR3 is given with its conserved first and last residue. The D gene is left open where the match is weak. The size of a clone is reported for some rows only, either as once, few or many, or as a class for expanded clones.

CSGLAPIQETQYF,TGCAGTGGACTAGCGCCGATCCAAGAGACCCAGTACTTC,TRBJ2-5,TRBV20-1,TRBD2,NA
CSATGTGNSNQPQHF,TGCAGTGCTACTGGAACAGGGAATAGCAATCAGCCCCAGCATTTT,TRBJ1-5,TRBV20-1,NA,once
CAGTADSSYNEQFF,TGTGCCGGCACTGCGGACAGCTCCTACAATGAGCAGTTCTTC,TRBJ2-1,TRBV12-3/TRBV12-4,NA,NA
CASSSLGTSGEQYF,TGTGCCAGCAGTTCCCTCGGGACTAGCGGCGAGCAGTACTTC,TRBJ2-7,TRBV6-2/TRBV6-3,TRBD2,once
CASSLDPTPDTQYF,TGTGCCAGCAGCTTAGACCCTACGCCGGATACGCAGTATTTT,TRBJ2-3,TRBV7-9,NA,few
CASSLGSGGASYNEQFF,TGTGCCAGCAGCTTAGGGTCGGGAGGGGCTTCCTACAATGAGCAGTTCTTC,TRBJ2-1,TRBV13,TRBD2,NA
CASSQDLIPPGNYGYTF,TGTGCCAGCAGCCAAGACCTCATCCCACCAGGGAACTATGGCTACACCTTC,TRBJ1-2,TRBV4-2,NA,NA
CAITRTGGFSTDTQYF,TGTGCCATCACCCGGACAGGGGGATTCAGCACAGATACGCAGTATTTT,TRBJ2-3,TRBV10-3,TRBD1,NA
CASRGGVMETQYF,TGTGCCAGCAGAGGGGGAGTGATGGAGACCCAGTACTTC,TRBJ2-5,TRBV2,NA,few
CASSEGQRSQETQYF,TGTGCCAGCAGTGAGGGACAGCGTTCCCAAGAGACCCAGTACTTC,TRBJ2-5,TRBV6-1,TRBD1,few